This T cell receptor (beta chain) is drawn from a study of blood T cell repertoires in COVID-19. Study background: PBMCs, B-cell-depleted T cells, or T cells were the source of the cDNA or gDNA that made up the material.

Trimming pared 6 bases from V and 0 bases from J, leaving 15 bases between. The CDR3 spans 16 residues. The germline gives CDR1 LNHDA, CDR2 SQIVND (reference sequence). Participants came from under 30 US areas, aged about 18 to 95 years. Each participant's cohort was designated according to participant-reported clinical history. As handled by the study authors: By means of reference gene primer amplification, nucleated cell counts were estimated. Sequenced by immunoSEQ multiplex PCR; TCRdb stores in-frame clones only, minus some. V, J and clone size reflect that table, while D and trimming were determined from the DNA. The data show 150,000 to 200,000 clones, more than 80% seen once.

The chain uses TRBV19 and TRBJ1-5; perhaps TRBD1 as D (5 bases). Sequences were obtained from PBMCs or T cells enriched from blood (not recorded which). The clonotype originates from a middle-aged man who had recovered from COVID-19. Written as DNA, the CDR3 is TGTGCCAGTAGGGCAGGGAGGTCGAATAGCAATCAGCCCCAGCATTTT. Its protein is CASRAGRSNSNQPQHF. Supplemented by reference TRBV19 and TRBJ1-5, the full variable domain reads DGGITQSPKYLFRKEGQNVTLSCEQNLNHDAMYWYRQDPGQGLRLIYYSQIVNDFQKGDIAEGYSVSREKKESFPLTVTSAQKNPTAFYLCASRAGRSNSNQPQHFGDGTRLSIL.